This is a list of T cell receptor beta chains from one sample in a study of tumor-infiltrating lymphocytes in oesophageal squamous cell carcinoma. From the PCR reads, TCRdb called clonotypes with MiXCR, one entry per CDR3 protein. The table records 15,000 to 20,000 distinct CDR3 sequences, approximately 40% of them present only once. Sequencing was carried out using esophageal tumor tissue. The receptors derive from a male donor with esophageal squamous cell carcinoma. Both conserved end residues are part of each CDR3. A D gene is named only where the DNA matches it firmly. Only part of the rows carry a size: once, few, many, or a class if the clone is expanded.

>.|.|TRBJ2-7|TRBV7-2
CASSSGSYNEQYF
TGTGCCAGCAGCTCAGGCTCCTACAATGAGCAGTACTTC
>.|many|TRBJ2-7|TRBV27
CASRKSTSWAYEQYF
TGTGCCAGCAGGAAGTCGACGTCGTGGGCCTACGAGCAGTACTTC
>TRBD1|.|TRBJ1-4|TRBV7-2
CASSLGRGLGGLFF
TGTGCCAGCAGCTTGGGCAGGGGGCTCGGTGGACTGTTTTTT
>TRBD1|.|TRBJ1-6|TRBV27
CASSSRSQGAPLHF
TGTGCCAGCAGTTCCCGGTCACAGGGGGCACCCCTCCACTTT
>.|.|TRBJ2-3|TRBV6-5
CATQKGQITDTQYF
TGTGCCACCCAAAAGGGGCAGATCACAGATACGCAGTATTTT
>.|.|TRBJ2-7|TRBV7-9
CASRFRGYQQYF
TGTGCCAGCAGGTTTAGGGGCTACCAGCAGTACTTC
>.|medium-sized|TRBJ2-5|TRBV6-1
CASTIGETQYF
TGTGCCAGCACCATCGGGGAGACCCAGTACTTC
>.|many|TRBJ1-2|TRBV12-3/TRBV12-4
CASRGGGQLGYGYTF
TGTGCCAGCAGGGGGGGAGGACAGTTGGGCTATGGCTACACCTTC
>TRBD1|many|TRBJ2-1|TRBV19
CASSGQGRSGNEQFF
TGTGCCAGTAGCGGACAGGGTCGGTCGGGCAATGAGCAGTTCTTC
>.|many|TRBJ2-7|TRBV11-2
CASSSFVYEQYF
TGTGCCAGCAGCTCTTTTGTCTACGAGCAGTACTTC
>.|medium-sized|TRBJ2-1|TRBV7-2
CASSPRLDSYNEQFF
TGTGCCAGCAGCCCCCGACTAGACTCCTACAATGAGCAGTTCTTC
>.|many|TRBJ2-1|TRBV7-3
CASSPREAEGDEQFF
TGTGCCAGCAGTCCTCGCGAGGCGGAAGGCGATGAGCAGTTCTTC
>.|few|TRBJ1-6|TRBV7-6
CASSANSYNSPLHF
TGTGCCAGCAGCGCTAACTCCTATAATTCACCCCTCCACTTT
>TRBD1|.|TRBJ2-7|TRBV27
CASSSGQGNPYEQYF
TGTGCCAGCAGTTCCGGACAGGGGAATCCCTACGAGCAGTACTTC
>.|many|TRBJ1-5|TRBV6-1
CASRPKGGMGSNQPQHF
TGTGCCAGCAGGCCCAAGGGAGGGATGGGGAGCAATCAGCCCCAGCATTTT
>TRBD1|.|TRBJ1-1|TRBV7-8
CASSTDRGNTEAFF
TGTGCCAGCAGCACAGACAGGGGGAACACTGAAGCTTTCTTT
>.|few|TRBJ1-1|TRBV9
CASSPVGQPNTEAFF
TGTGCCAGCAGCCCCGTAGGACAGCCGAACACTGAAGCTTTCTTT
>TRBD1|.|TRBJ1-2|TRBV6-8
CASSRPGQMMSGYTF
TGTGCCAGCAGTCGGCCGGGACAGATGATGTCGGGCTACACCTTC
>TRBD2|.|TRBJ2-1|TRBV5-1
CASSLVAGGGEQFF
TGCGCCAGCAGCTTGGTAGCGGGGGGTGGAGAGCAGTTCTTC
>.|many|TRBJ1-6|TRBV28
CASSWGGAGNYNSPLHF
TGTGCCAGCAGTTGGGGGGGGGCCGGCAACTATAATTCACCCCTCCACTTT
>.|many|TRBJ1-5|TRBV7-9
CASSLGSGTFQPQHF
TGTGCCAGCAGCTTAGGGTCCGGGACCTTTCAGCCCCAGCATTTT
>TRBD2|few|TRBJ2-1|TRBV4-1
CASSQPSGGGRHSYNEQFF
TGCGCCAGCAGCCAACCCTCCGGGGGCGGGAGGCACTCCTACAATGAGCAGTTCTTC